The 21 T cell receptor beta chains below were found in one sample sequenced in a study of cytomegalovirus exposure and HLA in healthy donors. The PCR ran on 60 Vbeta and 13 Jbeta primers. Produced via immunoSEQ multiplex PCR; TCRdb's table is partial and in-frame only. In total, the table holds about 160,000 clones. Sequencing was performed on PBMCs. The receptors originated from a woman between 55 and 75 years old in good health and CMV-seronegative.

The genes are TRBV9 and TRBJ2-2, with 9 bases that match TRBD2. This CDR3 has 17 residues. Germline lookup yields CDR1 SGDLS and CDR2 YYNGEE. Trimming removed 3 bases from V and 5 bases from J; junction bases left unmatched: 11. CDR3 sequence reads: CASSDREGLARTGELFF. The DNA of the CDR3 is TGTGCCAGCAGCGACCGGGAGGGACTAGCTAGGACCGGGGAGCTGTTTTTT.

Points on this clone: Distinct nucleotide sequences in the sample also encode this CDR3. This chain connects TRBV6-5 to TRBJ1-1; 8 positions match TRBD1. J gave up 1 base and V 2 bases, and 0 bases lay outside the gene matches. The CDR3 loop spans 14 amino acids. The germline V gene has CDR1 MNHEY and CDR2 SVGAGI. In nucleotides, the CDR3 is TGTGCCAGCAGTTACGGGACAGGGAACACTGAAGCTTTCTTT. Amino acids: CASSYGTGNTEAFF.

The rearrangement links TRBV4-2 to TRBJ1-2; the match to TRBD1 covers 12 bases. This CDR3 comprises 15 residues. The germline V gene has CDR1 LGHNA and CDR2 YNFKEQ. With V trimmed by 8 bases and J by 8 bases, 12 bases remained unmatched. As DNA, the CDR3 is TGTGCCAGCGCTCCTCCGGGACAGGGGGCGCGAGGCTACACCTTC. Its translation is CASAPPGQGARGYTF.

CDR3 DNA sequence: TGTGCCAGCAGCTTGACCCAGGGCAGGCGTGGCTACACCTTC. This encodes CASSLTQGRRGYTF. V gene TRBV5-6 combines with J gene TRBJ1-2; the D gene is possibly TRBD1 (5 bases). The ends were cut back, 1 base at V and 7 bases at J, with 14 bases in the middle. CDR1 and CDR2 (germline): SGHDT, YYEEEE. This CDR3 region has 14 residues.

This chain uses TRBV30 with TRBJ2-7; 7 positions match TRBD1. Per the germline V gene, CDR1 is GTSNPN and CDR2 is SVGIG (reference sequence). This CDR3 has 14 amino acids. The junction had 7 bases not matched to a gene; V was cut back by 4 bases and J by 1 base. In nucleotides, the CDR3 is TGTGCCTGGATGCAGATGGGACAGTCCTACGAGCAGTACTTC. It encodes CAWMQMGQSYEQYF.

CDR3 in amino acids: CASSFDRSGFFEQYF. CDR3 coding DNA: TGCGCCAGCAGCTTCGATCGTTCAGGGTTCTTCGAGCAGTACTTC. V usage is TRBV5-1 and J usage is TRBJ2-7, with a possible D match to TRBD1 (5 bases). Deletions cut 2 bases from V and 6 bases from J, with 18 bases between. Germline values: CDR1 SGHRS, CDR2 YFSETQ. This CDR3 spans 15 amino acids.

This chain links TRBV6-6 with TRBJ2-1; D unclear. V dropped 7 bases and J dropped 5 bases, with 6 bases sitting between them. Germline loops: CDR1 MNHNY, CDR2 SVGAGI (reference sequence). The CDR3 spans 11 residues. As DNA, the CDR3 is TGTGCCAGCATTTTAAACAATGAGCAGTTCTTC. Its protein is CASILNNEQFF.

This chain connects TRBV7-9 to TRBJ1-2, with 11 bases identical to TRBD1. CDR3 length: 18 residues. Germline loops: CDR1 SEHNR, CDR2 FQNEAQ (reference sequence). V was clipped by 5 bases and J by 2 bases; unmatched bases: 13. CDR3 nucleotides: TGTGCCAGCAGCCCCTCCCGGGACAGGGGGGTAGAAAACTATGGCTACACCTTC. This codes for CASSPSRDRGVENYGYTF.

For this clone: Mismatch with germline at one junction end may stem from a read error. The chain is built from TRBV5-4 and TRBJ1-1; TRBD1 aligns across 7 bases. CDR1 and CDR2 from the germline V gene are SGHNT and YYREEE (reference sequence). The CDR3 length is 14 residues. The CDR3 loop is CASSLYRQGTGAFF. In DNA, the CDR3 is TGTGCCAGCAGCCTCTACCGACAGGGCACTGGAGCTTTCTTT.

The chain combines TRBV7-9 with TRBJ2-7; TRBD2 matches at 7 bases. There are 15 residues in the CDR3. Germline trimming cut 1 base from V and 0 bases from J; bases unmatched to any gene: 3. Germline CDR1 and CDR2: SEHNR and FQNEAQ (reference sequence). The CDR3 spells CASSLGASGSYEQYF. The CDR3 DNA reads TGTGCCAGCAGCTTAGGGGCTAGCGGCTCCTACGAGCAGTACTTC.

The chain joins TRBV4-1 to TRBJ2-7; the D gene is possibly TRBD1 (6 bases). This CDR3 is 14 amino acids long. Germline V gene sequence: CDR1 MGHRA, CDR2 YSYEKL. Trimming removed 4 bases at V and 5 bases at J, with 15 bases between. CDR3 sequence reads: CASSRLGTSHEQYF. In DNA, the CDR3 is TGCGCCAGCAGCCGCCTGGGGACATCGCACGAGCAGTACTTC.

The CDR3 DNA sequence: TGCGCCAGCAGCGCATCAGGGGGCTCAAGCAATCAGCCCCAGCATTTT. Translation: CASSASGGSSNQPQHF. The V and J genes are TRBV4-1 and TRBJ1-5; 8 nucleotides agree with TRBD1. Germline V gene sequence: CDR1 MGHRA, CDR2 YSYEKL. CDR3 length: 16 amino acids. After removal of 5 bases from V and 1 base from J, the junction contained 7 bases not matched to a gene.

The rearrangement links TRBV29-1 to TRBJ2-7; D perhaps matches TRBD1 (5 bases). V was pared by 4 bases and J by 7 bases, with 17 bases between. Germline V gene data show CDR1 as SQVTM and CDR2 as ANQGSEA. This CDR3 comprises 13 residues. The CDR3 protein is CSVGRGRAGEQYF. CDR3 DNA: TGCAGCGTTGGACGAGGTAGGGCAGGGGAGCAGTACTTC.

The chain combines TRBV7-8 with TRBJ2-3; 12 bases align to TRBD2. With V trimmed by 4 bases and J by 5 bases, 7 bases remained unmatched. The CDR3 is 16 amino acids. CDR1 and CDR2 (germline): SGHVS, FQNEAQ. Here the CDR3 reads CASSSWASGRGDTQYF. The CDR3 DNA follows: TGTGCCAGCAGCTCTTGGGCTAGCGGGAGGGGAGATACGCAGTATTTT.

V and J are TRBV18 and TRBJ2-7; 8 bases map to TRBD2. This CDR3 is built from 13 residues. Trimming at V came to 2 bases and at J to 7 bases, leaving 4 bases not matched to a gene. Germline loops: CDR1 KGHSH, CDR2 LQKENI. Here the CDR3 reads CASSPNSGAEQYF. The DNA for the CDR3 is TGTGCCAGCTCACCAAATAGCGGGGCGGAGCAGTACTTC.

J is TRBJ1-1 and V is TRBV19; D gene ambiguous. Per germline, CDR1 LNHDA and CDR2 SQIVND (reference sequence). CDR3 size: 13 residues. Trimming took off 2 bases at V and 7 bases at J, with 11 bases between the two ends. CDR3 region: CASSILGGSEAFF. As DNA, the CDR3 is TGTGCCAGTAGTATACTAGGAGGGAGTGAAGCTTTCTTT.

This rearrangement joins TRBV10-1 to TRBJ1-2; possibly TRBD1 for D (6 bases). This CDR3 is built from 13 residues. Germline CDR1 reads WNHNN; CDR2 reads SYGVQD (reference sequence). With 5 bases removed from V and 3 bases from J, the gap between germline ends came to 10 bases. The CDR3: CASSQNRDYGYTF. The DNA of the CDR3 is TGCGCCAGCAGTCAAAACAGGGACTATGGCTACACCTTC.

This chain uses TRBV6-6 with TRBJ1-1; unclear D gene. The V end lost 4 bases, the J end lost 2 bases, and 14 bases lay between the germline ends. Germline CDR1 is MNHNY and CDR2 is SVGAGI (reference sequence). The CDR3 extends over 15 amino acids. The CDR3 sequence: CASSLRTHSNTEAFF. CDR3 sequence (DNA): TGTGCCAGCAGTTTGAGGACTCATTCCAACACTGAAGCTTTCTTT.

The genes are TRBV19 and TRBJ2-3, with D possibly being TRBD1 (5 bases). Per germline, CDR1 LNHDA and CDR2 SQIVND (reference sequence). CDR3 size: 16 residues. The V and J ends lost 1 base and 3 bases respectively, with 14 bases between them. The DNA of the CDR3 is TGTGCCAGTAGTATAGGCCAGGGTATGAGGACAGATACGCAGTATTTT. Its translation: CASSIGQGMRTDTQYF.

The chain has TRBV2 and TRBJ1-1; D might be TRBD1 (5 bases). CDR1 SNHLY and CDR2 FYNNEI come from the germline V gene. This CDR3 contains 13 residues. Trimming cost V 3 bases and J 1 base, with 6 bases left between them. As DNA, the CDR3 is TGTGCCAGCAGTGATGACAGGAACACTGAAGCTTTCTTT. This translates into CASSDDRNTEAFF.

The genes are TRBV4-2 and TRBJ2-2, with 10 bases that match TRBD2. CDR3 length equals 19 residues. Germline V gene data show CDR1 as LGHNA and CDR2 as YNFKEQ. Trimming at V came to 3 bases and at J to 1 base, leaving 11 bases not matched to a gene. The CDR3 is CASSHLLAGVLRNTGELFF. CDR3 coding DNA: TGTGCCAGCAGCCACCTCCTAGCGGGAGTCCTTAGGAACACCGGGGAGCTGTTTTTT.